Detailed here is one TCR beta chain. This CDR3 has 15 residues. Trimming pared 3 bases from V and 0 bases from J, leaving 8 bases between. The germline CDR1 and CDR2 sequences are SNHLY and FYNNEI. This sample was taken from a study of blood T cell repertoires in COVID-19. Whole-study context: From the United States, Italy and Spain came samples of acute and convalescent COVID-19.

In the original processing: Reference gene primer amplification yielded estimated nucleated cell counts. Some clones are missing from TCRdb's copy, which holds only in-frame ones; the method was immunoSEQ multiplex PCR. V and J calls plus clone size are reproduced from that table; the DNA served to infer D and trimming. The profile shows 190,000 or so clones, 80% to 90% of them singletons. Residents of approximately 25 US areas, aged roughly 18 to 90 years, made up the participants. Participant-given clinical history determined each cohort assignment. The chain couples TRBV2 to TRBJ1-4; D not resolved. The sequenced sample consisted of PBMCs or T cells enriched from blood (not recorded which). The TCR sequence derives from a man between 18 and 29 years old with acute COVID-19. CDR3 sequence: CASSDLGATNEKLFF. The CDR3 DNA follows: TGTGCCAGCAGTGACTTGGGAGCAACTAATGAAAAACTGTTTTTT.